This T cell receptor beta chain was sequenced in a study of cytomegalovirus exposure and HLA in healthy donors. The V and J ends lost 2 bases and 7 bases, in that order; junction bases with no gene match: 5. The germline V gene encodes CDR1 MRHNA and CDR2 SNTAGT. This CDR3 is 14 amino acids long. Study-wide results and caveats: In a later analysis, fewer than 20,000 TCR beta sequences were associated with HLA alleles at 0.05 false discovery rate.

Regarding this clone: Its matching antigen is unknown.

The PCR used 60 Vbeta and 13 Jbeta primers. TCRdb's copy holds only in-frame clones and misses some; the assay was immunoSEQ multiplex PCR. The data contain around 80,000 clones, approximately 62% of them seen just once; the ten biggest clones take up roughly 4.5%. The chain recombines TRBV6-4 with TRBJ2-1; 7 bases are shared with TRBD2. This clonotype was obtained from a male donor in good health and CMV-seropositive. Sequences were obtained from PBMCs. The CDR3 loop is CASSDGGGSNEQFF. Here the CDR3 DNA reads TGTGCCAGCAGTGACGGGGGGGGATCGAATGAGCAGTTCTTC.